The 16 T cell receptor beta chains reported below all come from one sample, sequenced in a study of blood T cells in healthy people across ages. Alongside a J-beta primer mix, a sample-barcoded 5' primer served in a second PCR lasting about 7 to 11 cycles. TCRdb independently ran MiXCR on the 5' RACE reads; one entry per CDR3 protein. This sample carries fewer than 2 million distinct CDR3 sequences, 30% to 40% of them seen once, and the ten largest clones take 20% to 25%. Sequenced: blood. Every receptor here comes from a human donor in good health.

This clonotype was counted a few times. V usage is TRBV7-9 and J usage is TRBJ2-3; D possibly corresponds to TRBD2 (7 bases). Trimming left V 3 bases short and J 5 bases short, with 15 bases between. The CDR3 extends over 15 amino acids. The germline gives CDR1 SEHNR, CDR2 FQNEAQ (reference sequence). CDR3 protein: CASSLGRGAIDTQYF. The CDR3 bases are TGTGCCAGCAGCTTGGGACGGGGGGCTATAGATACGCAGTATTTT.

The rearrangement joins TRBV2 to TRBJ2-5, with D tentatively TRBD1 (8 bases). The germline gives CDR1 SNHLY, CDR2 FYNNEI. Deletions cut 10 bases from V and 4 bases from J, with 22 bases between. The CDR3 contains 15 residues. The CDR3 region has the DNA TGTGCCACCGGGCCCCGACAGGGGAGGGGAGAGACCCAGTACTTC. Its protein product is CATGPRQGRGETQYF.

This clonotype was seen a few times. The J gene is TRBJ2-7, the V gene TRBV3-1; D may be TRBD1 (8 bases). Germline V lookup: CDR1 LGHDT, CDR2 YNNKEL (reference sequence). Trimming left V 8 bases short and J 3 bases short, with 20 bases between. This CDR3 has 15 amino acids. CDR3 amino acids: CASQLLTGGGYEQYF. Written as DNA, the CDR3 is TGTGCCAGCCAACTTTTAACAGGGGGGGGCTACGAGCAGTACTTC.

There are a few counts of this clonotype. The chain combines TRBV24-1 with TRBJ1-2; D may be TRBD1 (5 bases). Deletions cut 4 bases from V and 3 bases from J, with 11 bases between. Germline CDR1 KGHDR, CDR2 SFDVKD. The CDR3 is made up of 14 amino acids. The CDR3 DNA follows: TGTGCCACCAGTGACACGACAGCCCACTATGGCTACACCTTC. Translated: CATSDTTAHYGYTF.

The chain carries TRBV3-1 and TRBJ1-2; 8 bases are a match to TRBD1. This CDR3 spans 15 amino acids. The V gene end was trimmed by 3 bases and the J gene end by 6 bases; junction bases not matched to a gene: 9. Germline-derived CDR1 and CDR2 are LGHDT and YNNKEL (reference sequence). Here the CDR3 reads CASSQTTRGRDGYTF. The DNA for the CDR3 is TGTGCCAGCAGCCAGACAACCAGGGGGCGGGATGGCTACACCTTC.

The genes are TRBV9 and TRBJ1-2; TRBD1 is a possible D gene (5 bases). Germline V gives CDR1 SGDLS, CDR2 YYNGEE. V lost 3 bases to trimming and J lost 0 bases, with 9 bases between them. The CDR3 extends over 14 amino acids. Here the CDR3 DNA reads TGTGCCAGCAGCGGAGACAGCACTAACTATGGCTACACCTTC. It specifies CASSGDSTNYGYTF.

This chain joins TRBV7-3 and TRBJ2-1, with TRBD2 as a possible D gene (6 bases). This CDR3 has 17 residues. V was trimmed by 2 bases and J by 1 base, leaving 15 bases between them. CDR1 is SGHTA, CDR2 FQGTGA, per germline. CDR3 sequence: CASSLGSRGSSYNEQFF. The CDR3 nucleotides are TGTGCCAGCAGCTTAGGGTCGCGGGGTTCGTCCTACAATGAGCAGTTCTTC.

The chain links TRBV27 to TRBJ1-5, with D hard to call. Germline loops: CDR1 MNHEY, CDR2 SMNVEV (reference sequence). This CDR3 has 18 amino acids. Trimming cost V 4 bases and J 0 bases, with 19 bases left between them. As DNA, the CDR3 is TGTGCCAGCAGTTCTCGGGCGCAGGACCTATATAGCAATCAGCCCCAGCATTTT. Encoded protein: CASSSRAQDLYSNQPQHF.

The chain recombines TRBV29-1 with TRBJ2-5; 13 nucleotides line up with TRBD2. Germline trimming cut 6 bases from V and 11 bases from J; bases unmatched to any gene: 15. This CDR3 spans 15 amino acids. Germline-derived CDR1 and CDR2 are SQVTM and ANQGSEA. In DNA, the CDR3 is TGCAGCGTGACTAGCGGGGGGCGCTCCTACAATGAGCAGTACTTC. Amino acid sequence: CSVTSGGRSYNEQYF.

The chain employs TRBV7-9 and TRBJ2-7; D gene ambiguous. The CDR3 has 13 residues. Trimming took off 1 base at V and 5 bases at J, with 9 bases between the two ends. In germline, CDR1 is SEHNR, CDR2 FQNEAQ (reference sequence). CDR3 nucleotides: TGTGCCAGCAGCTTAGGGTCTCGGAACGAGCAGTACTTC. It translates to CASSLGSRNEQYF.

The genes are TRBV5-1 and TRBJ2-3; weak D call: TRBD1 (5 bases). With 0 bases removed from V and 4 bases from J, the gap between germline ends came to 9 bases. CDR1 is SGHRS, CDR2 YFSETQ, per germline. The CDR3 loop spans 14 amino acids. This CDR3 is CASSLAWGSDTQYF. For the CDR3, the DNA is TGCGCCAGCAGCTTGGCATGGGGCTCAGATACGCAGTATTTT.

The CDR3 sequence: CATGGLPGETQYF. The DNA of the CDR3 is TGTGCCACCGGAGGGCTGCCGGGGGAGACCCAGTACTTC. The rearrangement joins TRBV10-3 to TRBJ2-5, with a tentative D call TRBD2 (6 bases). V was pared by 10 bases and J by 5 bases, with 17 bases between. Germline values: CDR1 ENHRY, CDR2 SYGVKD. There are 13 residues in the CDR3.

There are many counts of this clonotype. The J gene is TRBJ2-1, the V gene TRBV5-6, with D hard to call. Per germline, CDR1 SGHDT and CDR2 YYEEEE. This CDR3 has 14 residues. Between the trimmed V and J ends, which lost 4 bases and 1 base, there was a span of 9 bases. CDR3 in amino acids: CASSARVSYNEQFF. Here the CDR3 DNA reads TGTGCCAGCAGCGCACGGGTGTCCTACAATGAGCAGTTCTTC.

The chain uses TRBV5-1 and TRBJ1-2; tentative D call: TRBD1 (5 bases). The CDR3 is made up of 18 amino acids. CDR1 is SGHRS, CDR2 YFSETQ, per germline. V lost 0 bases to trimming and J lost 2 bases, with 20 bases between them. The CDR3 bases are TGCGCCAGCAGCTTGGACCCGTACAGGTCTAGGTCGAACTATGGCTACACCTTC. Protein product: CASSLDPYRSRSNYGYTF.

V usage is TRBV6-1 and J usage is TRBJ2-1; 9 nucleotides line up with TRBD1. The V and J ends lost 5 bases and 5 bases, in that order; junction bases with no gene match: 10. The CDR3 runs to 16 residues. The germline V gene has CDR1 MNHNS and CDR2 SASEGT. CDR3 residues: CASSPQGTGFHNEQFF. As DNA, the CDR3 is TGTGCCAGCAGTCCACAGGGGACAGGGTTCCACAATGAGCAGTTCTTC.

This clonotype was counted a few times. The J gene is TRBJ2-5, the V gene TRBV3-1; D is undetermined. The V gene's germline CDR1 is LGHDT and CDR2 YNNKEL (reference sequence). The CDR3 length is 16 residues. The V end lost 4 bases, the J end lost 1 base, and 16 bases lay between the germline ends. CDR3 in DNA: TGTGCCAGCAGCCCGTTGCAGGCGGCGGCCCAAGAGACCCAGTACTTC. This translates into CASSPLQAAAQETQYF.